The T cell receptor beta chain under discussion was sequenced for a study of shared clonotypes between healthy human individuals. Germline CDR1 is SEHNR and CDR2 is FQNEAQ (reference sequence). The CDR3 contains 16 residues. V was clipped by 5 bases and J by 0 bases; unmatched bases: 8. Only CD45RO-negative cells positively selected for CCR7 counted as naive CD8 cells, so terminally differentiated effector memory CD45RA+ cells were excluded. Every subset's genomic DNA went evenly onto several immunoSEQ plates. Per sorted-subset replicate PCR, input was roughly 200 ng DNA, representing around 30,000 T cell genomes. TCRdb's copy holds only in-frame clones and misses some; the assay was immunoSEQ multiplex PCR. The sample lists over 2,000,000 clones, roughly 95% occurring once.

Sequenced material: naive CD8+ T cells from PBMCs. The chain is built from TRBV7-9 and TRBJ2-3; TRBD1 matches 7 bases. The sequence derives from a man between 18 and 35 years old in good health. Some clones in this sample may be carry-over from other donors' samples. The CDR3 protein is CASSLRTGTSTDTQYF. The DNA of the CDR3 is TGTGCCAGCAGCCTGAGGACAGGAACTAGCACAGATACGCAGTATTTT. The full variable domain, in which reference TRBV7-9 and TRBJ2-3 provide the parts outside the CDR3, is DTGVSQNPRHKITKRGQNVTFRCDPISEHNRLYWYRQTLGQGPEFLTYFQNEAQLEKSRLLSDRFSAERPKGSFSTLEIQRTEQGDSAMYLCASSLRTGTSTDTQYFGPGTRLTVL.